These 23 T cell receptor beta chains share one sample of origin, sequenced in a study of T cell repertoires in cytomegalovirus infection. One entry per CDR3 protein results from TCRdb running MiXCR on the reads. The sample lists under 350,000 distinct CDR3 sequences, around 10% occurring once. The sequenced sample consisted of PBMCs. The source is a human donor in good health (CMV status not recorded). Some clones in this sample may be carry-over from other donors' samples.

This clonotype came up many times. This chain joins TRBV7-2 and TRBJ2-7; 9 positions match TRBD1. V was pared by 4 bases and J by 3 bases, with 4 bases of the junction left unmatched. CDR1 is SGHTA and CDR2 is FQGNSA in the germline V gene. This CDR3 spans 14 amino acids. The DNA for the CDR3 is TGTGCCAGCAGCTCTCCGGGACAGGGCTACGAGCAGTACTTC. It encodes CASSSPGQGYEQYF. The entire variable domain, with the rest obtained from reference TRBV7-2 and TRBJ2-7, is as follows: GAGVSQSPSNKVTEKGKDVELRCDPISGHTALYWYRQSLGQGLEFLIYFQGNSAPDKSGLPSDRFSAERTGGSVSTLTIQRTQQEDSAVYLCASSSPGQGYEQYFGPGTRLTVT.

The CDR3 nucleotides are TGCAGTGCGTTCAGGGGAGAGACCCAGTACTTC. As protein: CSAFRGETQYF. The chain uses TRBV20-1 and TRBJ2-5, with a tentative D call TRBD1 (6 bases). The length of the CDR3 is 11 residues. CDR1 is DFQATT and CDR2 is SNEGSKA in the germline V gene (reference sequence). Between the trimmed V and J ends, which lost 6 bases and 4 bases, there was a span of 9 bases.

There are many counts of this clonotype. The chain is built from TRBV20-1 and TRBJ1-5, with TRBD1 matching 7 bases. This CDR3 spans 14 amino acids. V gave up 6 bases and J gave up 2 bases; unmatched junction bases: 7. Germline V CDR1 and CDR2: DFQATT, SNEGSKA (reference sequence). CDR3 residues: CSASRTGGNQPQHF. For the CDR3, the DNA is TGCAGTGCAAGTAGGACAGGCGGCAATCAGCCCCAGCATTTT.

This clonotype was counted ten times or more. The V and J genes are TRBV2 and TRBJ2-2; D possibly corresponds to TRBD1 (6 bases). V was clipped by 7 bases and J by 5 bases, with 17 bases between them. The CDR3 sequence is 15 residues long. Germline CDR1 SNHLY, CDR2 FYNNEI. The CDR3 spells CASKGDQGTTGELFF. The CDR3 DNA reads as TGTGCCAGCAAGGGGGACCAGGGGACGACCGGGGAGCTGTTTTTT.

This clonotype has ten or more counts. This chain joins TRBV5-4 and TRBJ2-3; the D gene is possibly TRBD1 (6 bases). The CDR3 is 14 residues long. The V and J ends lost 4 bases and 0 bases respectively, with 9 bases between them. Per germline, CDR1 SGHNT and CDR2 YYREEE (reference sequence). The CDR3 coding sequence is TGTGCCAGCAGCACGGGACAAAGCACAGATACGCAGTATTTT. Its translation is CASSTGQSTDTQYF.

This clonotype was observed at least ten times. The CDR3 nucleotides are TGTGCCAGCAGCGTAGCTGTTGGCAGGGTGAAAGTGGGGGCCGGGGAGCTGTTTTTT. Residues: CASSVAVGRVKVGAGELFF. The chain carries TRBV9 and TRBJ2-2, with D perhaps being TRBD1 or TRBD2 (5 bases each). This CDR3 has 19 amino acids. The V gene's germline CDR1 is SGDLS and CDR2 YYNGEE. Trimming took off 0 bases at V and 6 bases at J, with 24 bases between the two ends.

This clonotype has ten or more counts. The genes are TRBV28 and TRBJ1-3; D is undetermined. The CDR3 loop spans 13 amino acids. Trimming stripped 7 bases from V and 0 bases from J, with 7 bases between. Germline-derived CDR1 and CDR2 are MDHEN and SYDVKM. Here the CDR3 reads CASNYPSGNTIYF. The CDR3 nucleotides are TGTGCCAGCAATTACCCCTCTGGAAACACCATATATTTT.

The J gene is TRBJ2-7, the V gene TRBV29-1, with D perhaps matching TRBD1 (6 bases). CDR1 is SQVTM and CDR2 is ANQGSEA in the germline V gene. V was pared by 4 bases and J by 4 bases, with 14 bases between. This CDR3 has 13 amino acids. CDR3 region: CSVVLQGKYEQYF. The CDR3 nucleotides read TGCAGCGTTGTACTGCAGGGGAAGTACGAGCAGTACTTC.

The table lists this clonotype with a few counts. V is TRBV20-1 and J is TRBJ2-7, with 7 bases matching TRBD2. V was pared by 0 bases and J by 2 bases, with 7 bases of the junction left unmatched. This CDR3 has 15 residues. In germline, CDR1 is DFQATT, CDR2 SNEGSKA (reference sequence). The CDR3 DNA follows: TGCAGTGCTAGAGATGGACGCGGGGGTACCTACGAGCAGTACGTC. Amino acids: CSARDGRGGTYEQYV.

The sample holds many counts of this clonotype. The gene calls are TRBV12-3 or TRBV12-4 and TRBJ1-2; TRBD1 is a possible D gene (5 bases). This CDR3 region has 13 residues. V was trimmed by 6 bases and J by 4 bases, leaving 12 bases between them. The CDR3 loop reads CASSLSGGYGYTF. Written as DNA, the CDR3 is TGTGCCAGCAGCTTAAGTGGGGGCTATGGCTACACCTTC.

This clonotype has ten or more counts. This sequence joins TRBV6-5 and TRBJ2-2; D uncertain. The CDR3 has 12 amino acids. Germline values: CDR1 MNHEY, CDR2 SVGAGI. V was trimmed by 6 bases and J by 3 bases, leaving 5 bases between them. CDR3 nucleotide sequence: TGTGCCAGCAGCCGGGACACCGGGGAGCTGTTTTTT. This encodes CASSRDTGELFF.

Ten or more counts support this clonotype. The CDR3 protein is CSADNWDNNQPQHF. The CDR3 region has the DNA TGCAGTGCGGATAATTGGGACAACAATCAGCCCCAGCATTTT. V usage is TRBV20-1 and J usage is TRBJ1-5; D is possibly TRBD1 (6 bases). CDR1 DFQATT and CDR2 SNEGSKA come from the germline V gene (reference sequence). Trimming took 6 bases from V and 3 from J, leaving 15 bases between them. The CDR3 extends over 14 amino acids.

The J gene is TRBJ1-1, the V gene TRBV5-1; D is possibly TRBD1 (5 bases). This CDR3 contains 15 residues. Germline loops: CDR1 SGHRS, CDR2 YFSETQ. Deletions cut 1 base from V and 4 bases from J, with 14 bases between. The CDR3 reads CASSLQPGSATEAFF. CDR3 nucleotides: TGCGCCAGCAGCTTGCAACCAGGGTCGGCCACTGAAGCTTTCTTT.

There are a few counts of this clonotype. The CDR3 loop is CSASRVYGYTF. CDR3 DNA: TGCAGTGCCAGCAGAGTTTATGGCTACACCTTC. This chain uses TRBV20-1 with TRBJ1-2; no reliable D call. The CDR3 extends over 11 amino acids. The V gene lost 6 bases and the J gene lost 5 bases, with 10 bases spanning the gap. CDR1 DFQATT and CDR2 SNEGSKA come from the germline V gene (reference sequence).

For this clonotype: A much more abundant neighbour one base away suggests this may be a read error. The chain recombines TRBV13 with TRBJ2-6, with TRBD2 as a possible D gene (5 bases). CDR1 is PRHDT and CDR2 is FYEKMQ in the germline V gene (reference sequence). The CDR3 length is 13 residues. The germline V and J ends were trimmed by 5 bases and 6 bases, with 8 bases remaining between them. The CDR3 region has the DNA TGTGCCAGCAGCCCCCGGGAGGCCAACGTCCTGACTTTC. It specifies CASSPREANVLTF.

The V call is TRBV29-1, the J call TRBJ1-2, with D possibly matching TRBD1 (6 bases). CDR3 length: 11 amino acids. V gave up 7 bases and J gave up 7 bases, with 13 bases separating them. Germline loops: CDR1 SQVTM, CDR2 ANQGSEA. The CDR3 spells CSGLGGLGYTF. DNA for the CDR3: TGCAGCGGCCTCGGGGGCCTTGGCTACACCTTC.

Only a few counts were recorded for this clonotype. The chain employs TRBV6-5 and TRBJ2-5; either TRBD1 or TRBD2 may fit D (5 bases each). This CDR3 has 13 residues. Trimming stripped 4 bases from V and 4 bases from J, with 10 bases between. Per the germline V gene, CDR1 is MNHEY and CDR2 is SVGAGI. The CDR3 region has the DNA TGTGCCAGCAGTTCGCCGGGACCAGAGACCCAGTACTTC. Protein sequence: CASSSPGPETQYF.

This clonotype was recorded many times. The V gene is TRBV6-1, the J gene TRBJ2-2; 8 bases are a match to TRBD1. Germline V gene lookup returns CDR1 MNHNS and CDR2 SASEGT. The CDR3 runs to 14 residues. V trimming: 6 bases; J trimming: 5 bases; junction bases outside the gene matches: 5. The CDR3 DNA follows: TGTGCCAGCAGCCCTACAGGGGGAACCGGGGAGCTGTTTTTT. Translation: CASSPTGGTGELFF.

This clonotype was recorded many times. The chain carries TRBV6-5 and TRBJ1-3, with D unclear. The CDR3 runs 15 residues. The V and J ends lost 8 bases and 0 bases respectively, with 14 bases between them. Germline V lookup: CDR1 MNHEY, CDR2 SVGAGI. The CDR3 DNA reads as TGTGCCAGCTCACCCCTGAGGACCTCTGGAAACACCATATATTTT. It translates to CASSPLRTSGNTIYF.

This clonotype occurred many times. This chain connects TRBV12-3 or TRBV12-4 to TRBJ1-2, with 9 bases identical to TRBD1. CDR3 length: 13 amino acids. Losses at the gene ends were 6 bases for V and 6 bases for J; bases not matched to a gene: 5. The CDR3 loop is CASSQGQGNGYTF. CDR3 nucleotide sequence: TGTGCCAGCAGCCAGGGACAGGGTAATGGCTACACCTTC.

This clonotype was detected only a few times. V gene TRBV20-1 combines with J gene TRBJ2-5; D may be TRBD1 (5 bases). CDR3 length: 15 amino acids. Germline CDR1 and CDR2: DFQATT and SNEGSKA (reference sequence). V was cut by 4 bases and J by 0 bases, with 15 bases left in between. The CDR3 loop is CSANGAPGHQETQYF. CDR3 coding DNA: TGCAGTGCTAATGGGGCACCAGGACACCAAGAGACCCAGTACTTC.

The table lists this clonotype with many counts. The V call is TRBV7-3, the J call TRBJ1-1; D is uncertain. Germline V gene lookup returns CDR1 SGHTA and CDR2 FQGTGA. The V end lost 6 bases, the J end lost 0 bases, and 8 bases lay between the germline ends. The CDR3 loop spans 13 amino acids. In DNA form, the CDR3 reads TGTGCCAGCAGTCGGAACATGAACACTGAAGCTTTCTTT. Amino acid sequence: CASSRNMNTEAFF.

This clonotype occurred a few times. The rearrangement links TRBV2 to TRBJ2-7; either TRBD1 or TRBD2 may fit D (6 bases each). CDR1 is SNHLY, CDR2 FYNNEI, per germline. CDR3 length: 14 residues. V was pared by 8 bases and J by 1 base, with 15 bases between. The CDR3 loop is CASSGGLLSYEQYF. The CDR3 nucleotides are TGTGCCAGCTCTGGGGGGCTACTATCCTACGAGCAGTACTTC.